The T cell receptor beta chain under discussion was sequenced for a study of graft-versus-host responses after intestinal transplantation. Whole-study context: Each of the recipients got a multivisceral, liver-intestinal, or isolated intestinal transplant. After anti-thymocyte globulin induction, recipients took tacrolimus and steroids for roughly three years. Notes on the study in general: Some patients had graft-donor T cell macrochimerism, and their allografts showed high graft-versus-host to host-versus-graft clonal ratios. The authors found GvH clones in recipient marrow, some appearing first in ileum or blood.

Germline trimming cut 3 bases from V and 3 bases from J; bases unmatched to any gene: 4. Germline V gene data show CDR1 as SGDLS and CDR2 as YYNGEE. The CDR3 covers 14 residues. For this clone: Its target is not known.

TCRdb's table, derived via immunoSEQ multiplex PCR, lists solely in-frame clones and lacks some. The sample contains over 100,000 clones, 85% to 95% of which appear only once. V is TRBV9 and J is TRBJ1-1; 8 bases line up with TRBD1. The sequenced sample was unstimulated CD8+ T cells sorted from spleen or lymph node cells, obtained before intestinal transplant. The TCR was taken from a human donor who received an intestinal transplant. This CDR3 is CASSGTGGDTEAFF. CDR3 in DNA: TGTGCCAGCAGCGGTACAGGGGGGGACACTGAAGCTTTCTTT.